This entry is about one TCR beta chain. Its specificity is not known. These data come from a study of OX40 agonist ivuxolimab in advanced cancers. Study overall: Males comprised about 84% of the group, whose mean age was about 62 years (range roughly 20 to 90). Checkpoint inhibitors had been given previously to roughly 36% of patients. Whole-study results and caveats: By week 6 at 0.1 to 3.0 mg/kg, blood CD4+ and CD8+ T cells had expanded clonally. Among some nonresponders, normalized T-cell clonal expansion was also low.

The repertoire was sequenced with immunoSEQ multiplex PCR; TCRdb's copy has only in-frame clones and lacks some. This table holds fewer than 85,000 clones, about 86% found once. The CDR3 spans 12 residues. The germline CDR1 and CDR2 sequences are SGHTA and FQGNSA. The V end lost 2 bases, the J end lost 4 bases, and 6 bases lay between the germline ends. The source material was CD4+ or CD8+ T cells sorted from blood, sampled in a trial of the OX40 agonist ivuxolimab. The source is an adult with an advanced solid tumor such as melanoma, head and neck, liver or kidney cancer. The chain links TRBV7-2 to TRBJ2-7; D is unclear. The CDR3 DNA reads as TGTGCCAGCAGCTTAAACGTGTACGAGCAGTACTTC. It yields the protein CASSLNVYEQYF.